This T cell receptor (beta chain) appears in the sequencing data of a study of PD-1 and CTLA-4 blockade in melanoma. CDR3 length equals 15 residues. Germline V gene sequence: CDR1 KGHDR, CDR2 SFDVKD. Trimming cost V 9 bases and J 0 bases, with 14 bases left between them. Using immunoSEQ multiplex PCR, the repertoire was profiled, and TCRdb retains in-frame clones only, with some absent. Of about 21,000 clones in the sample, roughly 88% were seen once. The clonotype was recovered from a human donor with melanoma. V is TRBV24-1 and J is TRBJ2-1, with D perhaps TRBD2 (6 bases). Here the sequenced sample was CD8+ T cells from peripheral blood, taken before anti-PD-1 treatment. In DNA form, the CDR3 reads TGTGCCACCTCCGGATCCGGGGGCTCCTACAATGAGCAGTTCTTC. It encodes CATSGSGGSYNEQFF.